This passage covers 10 T cell receptor beta chains from one sample sequenced in a study of blood T cells in healthy people across ages. A J-beta primer mix and a sample-barcoded 5' primer were used in a second PCR of about 7 to 11 cycles. TCRdb ran MiXCR on the 5' RACE reads and lists one entry per CDR3 protein. The data hold about 810,000 distinct CDR3 sequences, with under 40% observed a single time. The sample consisted of blood. The receptors originated from a man younger than 35 in good health.

This clonotype has at least ten counts. This chain uses TRBV20-1 with TRBJ2-1; 8 nucleotides align to TRBD2. CDR3 length equals 14 residues. Germline V gives CDR1 DFQATT, CDR2 SNEGSKA (reference sequence). V lost 0 bases to trimming and J lost 6 bases; unmatched junction nucleotides: 4. The CDR3 DNA reads as TGCAGTGCTAGAGAACAGCGGGGGTCCAATGAGCAGTTCTTC. Translating it yields CSAREQRGSNEQFF.

The chain carries TRBV2 and TRBJ1-1; D uncertain. Deletions cut 7 bases from V and 3 bases from J, with 15 bases between. The CDR3 totals 14 residues. CDR1 is SNHLY and CDR2 is FYNNEI in the germline V gene. Here the CDR3 reads CASNPGPRHTEAFF. The CDR3 region has the DNA TGTGCCAGCAATCCGGGCCCGAGACACACTGAAGCTTTCTTT.

J is TRBJ2-6 and V is TRBV7-2; a weak D match, TRBD1 (5 bases). The CDR3 is made up of 16 amino acids. The V gene lost 4 bases and the J gene lost 4 bases, with 14 bases spanning the gap. Germline CDR1 and CDR2: SGHTA and FQGNSA. CDR3 in amino acids: CASSWRVTGGANVLTF. For the CDR3, the DNA is TGTGCCAGCAGCTGGCGAGTCACAGGAGGGGCCAACGTCCTGACTTTC.

The rearrangement joins TRBV7-2 to TRBJ2-4; either TRBD1 or TRBD2 may fit D (6 bases each). Germline V gene lookup returns CDR1 SGHTA and CDR2 FQGNSA. The V gene lost 4 bases and the J gene lost 8 bases, with 18 bases spanning the gap. The CDR3 runs to 15 residues. This CDR3 reads CASSSTLEGDYIQYF. The CDR3 DNA reads as TGTGCCAGCAGCTCGACCCTGGAGGGGGATTACATTCAGTACTTC.

This clonotype was recorded once. This clone may be a read error of a much larger clone one base away. The chain employs TRBV27 and TRBJ2-3; tentatively, D is TRBD1 or TRBD2 (5 bases each). Trimming took 1 base from V and 4 from J, leaving 9 bases between them. Per germline, CDR1 MNHEY and CDR2 SMNVEV (reference sequence). This CDR3 has 14 residues. In nucleotides, the CDR3 is TGTGCCAGCAGTTTATTGGGGGTCGCAGATACGCAGTATTTT. Protein: CASSLLGVADTQYF.

This clonotype was observed a single time. The chain recombines TRBV29-1 with TRBJ1-2, with D tentatively TRBD1 (5 bases). The CDR3 sequence is 11 residues long. The V gene's germline CDR1 is SQVTM and CDR2 ANQGSEA. V lost 0 bases, J lost 8 bases, and 7 bases lay in between. This chain's CDR3 is CSVEEGHGYTF. As DNA, the CDR3 is TGCAGCGTTGAAGAGGGGCACGGCTACACCTTC.

CDR3 sequence reads: CASSSHPGTTNQPQHF. CDR3 DNA sequence: TGTGCCAGCAGTTCCCACCCCGGGACAACTAATCAGCCCCAGCATTTT. The chain is built from TRBV12-3 or TRBV12-4 and TRBJ1-5; a weak D match, TRBD1 (6 bases). The V end lost 4 bases, the J end lost 4 bases, and 17 bases lay between the germline ends. The CDR3 has 16 residues.

The chain joins TRBV19 to TRBJ1-6, with D unresolved. CDR1 is LNHDA, CDR2 SQIVND, per germline (reference sequence). The CDR3 has 12 amino acids. V gave up 5 bases and J gave up 3 bases, with 2 bases separating them. As DNA, the CDR3 is TGTGCCAGTAGTGGCTATAATTCACCCCTCCACTTT. Protein: CASSGYNSPLHF.

The chain couples TRBV20-1 to TRBJ2-5; 12 bases are a match to TRBD1. Germline CDR1 reads DFQATT; CDR2 reads SNEGSKA (reference sequence). The CDR3 is made up of 13 amino acids. Trimming cost V 6 bases and J 11 bases; bases outside gene matches: 10. The CDR3 region is CSATPGQGAVQYF. CDR3 nucleotides: TGCAGTGCCACGCCGGGACAGGGGGCTGTGCAGTACTTC.

To note about this clonotype: At one end, the junction sequence differs from germline, possibly due to a read error. The J gene is TRBJ2-1, the V gene TRBV7-2; maybe TRBD2 (7 bases). The CDR3 loop spans 15 amino acids. The germline CDR1 and CDR2 sequences are SGHTA and FQGNSA. The CDR3 bases are TGTGCCAGCAGCTTAGCGGGGGGGCCTTACAATAAGCAGTTCTTC. It translates to CASSLAGGPYNKQFF.